This record concerns one T cell receptor beta chain sequence. The J segment lost 0 bases and the V segment lost 6 bases, leaving 4 bases of the junction unmatched. Germline CDR1 and CDR2: DFQATT and SNEGSKA (reference sequence). The length of the CDR3 is 14 residues. This specimen belongs to a study of CD8 T cells in ankylosing spondylitis. A single record per CDR3 protein comes from TCRdb applying MiXCR to the 5' RACE reads. The sample yields roughly 280,000 distinct CDR3 sequences, around 20% seen once. The clonotype comes from a male donor with ankylosing spondylitis or in good health (not recorded which). Sequenced sample: blood, either unsorted or a sorted T cell fraction (not recorded which). This chain joins TRBV20-1 and TRBJ2-5; 10 bases are shared with TRBD2. CDR3 nucleotides: TGCAGTGCAACCACTAGCGGGGACCAAGAGACCCAGTACTTC. This sequence encodes CSATTSGDQETQYF.